Following are 26 T cell receptor beta chains from one sample sequenced in a study of blood T cell repertoires in COVID-19. TCRdb keeps only in-frame clones here, not all; method: immunoSEQ multiplex PCR. The sample shows 150,000 to 200,000 clones, roughly 79% of them seen only once. Source material: peripheral blood. These receptor sequences come from a woman older than 75 with COVID-19, enrolled during active disease.

V gene TRBV18 combines with J gene TRBJ2-1; D perhaps matches TRBD2 (6 bases). This CDR3 region has 15 residues. Germline V lookup: CDR1 KGHSH, CDR2 LQKENI. V lost 0 bases and J 7 bases, leaving 13 bases between the germline ends. CDR3: CASSPPSGRRNEQFF. DNA for the CDR3: TGTGCCAGCTCACCACCTTCCGGGAGAAGGAATGAGCAGTTCTTC.

The chain couples TRBV7-2 to TRBJ1-2, with D uncertain. Germline CDR1 SGHTA, CDR2 FQGNSA. The CDR3 spans 13 residues. Trimming left V 3 bases short and J 2 bases short, with 7 bases between. CDR3 nucleotide sequence: TGTGCCAGCAGCTTGACAAGAAACTATGGCTACACCTTC. It codes for CASSLTRNYGYTF.

The chain joins TRBV29-1 to TRBJ1-2, with 7 bases identical to TRBD1. Trimming took 6 bases from V and 7 from J; bases not matched to a gene: 8. Germline CDR1 is SQVTM and CDR2 is ANQGSEA. There are 12 residues in the CDR3. The CDR3 nucleotides read TGCAGCGTCGCCACAGGGGCGGGTGGCTACACCTTC. Translating it yields CSVATGAGGYTF.

V gene TRBV5-8 combines with J gene TRBJ1-6; weak D call: TRBD1 (6 bases). The V gene lost 4 bases and the J gene lost 18 bases, with 20 bases spanning the gap. CDR1 and CDR2 (germline): SGHTS, YDEGEE. There are 13 residues in the CDR3. CDR3 protein: CASSRRDTIRYHF. As DNA, the CDR3 is TGTGCCAGCAGCCGCCGGGACACCATTCGGTACCACTTT.

In nucleotides, the CDR3 is TGTGCCAGCAGCAAGCTAGCGGGAGACAATGAGCAGTTCTTC. It specifies CASSKLAGDNEQFF. The gene calls are TRBV2 and TRBJ2-1, with 10 positions matching TRBD2. Germline V gene sequence: CDR1 SNHLY, CDR2 FYNNEI. The CDR3 contains 14 residues. The V gene end was trimmed by 6 bases and the J gene end by 5 bases; junction bases not matched to a gene: 4.

Only a few counts were recorded for this clone. The genes are TRBV28 and TRBJ2-1; the match to TRBD2 covers 10 bases. The CDR3 is 14 amino acids. CDR1 is MDHEN and CDR2 is SYDVKM in the germline V gene. V lost 10 bases to trimming and J lost 6 bases; unmatched junction nucleotides: 9. In DNA, the CDR3 is TGTGCCACCCACGGGACTAGCGAGGTCAATGAGCAGTTCTTC. Translating it yields CATHGTSEVNEQFF.

V and J are TRBV5-1 and TRBJ1-3, with a tentative D call TRBD1 (5 bases). Trimming shortened V by 3 bases and J by 3 bases, and 10 bases separated the two germline ends. Germline CDR1 is SGHRS and CDR2 is YFSETQ. The CDR3 consists of 14 residues. In nucleotides, the CDR3 is TGCGCCAGCAGCTCGACAGCGCTTGGAAACACCATATATTTT. Protein: CASSSTALGNTIYF.

This clone was counted only a few times. The chain is built from TRBV2 and TRBJ1-1; 7 bases align to TRBD1. Germline V gene lookup returns CDR1 SNHLY and CDR2 FYNNEI. This CDR3 is 14 amino acids long. The J segment lost 1 base and the V segment lost 6 bases, leaving 5 bases of the junction unmatched. The chain's CDR3 is CASRGDRANTEAFF. Here the CDR3 DNA reads TGTGCCAGCAGGGGCGACAGGGCGAACACTGAAGCTTTCTTT.

This chain joins TRBV27 and TRBJ1-1; D is uncertain. The CDR3 contains 15 residues. The V gene lost 0 bases and the J gene lost 3 bases, with 11 bases spanning the gap. Germline V lookup: CDR1 MNHEY, CDR2 SMNVEV (reference sequence). CDR3 nucleotides: TGTGCCAGCAGTTTATCCCGGGGTTGGGACACTGAAGCTTTCTTT. It is translated as CASSLSRGWDTEAFF.

The chain is built from TRBV4-3 and TRBJ2-2; TRBD1 matches 8 bases. With 3 bases clipped from V and 5 bases from J, the junction kept 11 bases outside the gene matches. The CDR3 is 17 residues long. CDR1 and CDR2 from the germline V gene are LGHNA and YSLEER. CDR3 sequence: CASSQGRTGSVTGELFF. The CDR3 DNA follows: TGCGCCAGCAGCCAGGGGCGGACAGGGTCGGTGACCGGGGAGCTGTTTTTT.

The chain combines TRBV11-2 with TRBJ2-1; 9 nucleotides agree with TRBD2. The CDR3 extends over 15 amino acids. After removal of 2 bases from V and 4 bases from J, the junction contained 3 bases not matched to a gene. CDR1 and CDR2 (germline): SGHAT, FQNNGV. The CDR3 reads CASSLRLAGYNEQFF. Here the CDR3 DNA reads TGTGCCAGCAGCTTAAGGCTAGCGGGGTACAATGAGCAGTTCTTC.

The chain employs TRBV6-5 and TRBJ2-2; perhaps TRBD1 as D (5 bases). The germline gives CDR1 MNHEY, CDR2 SVGAGI. The CDR3 spans 14 residues. With 8 bases removed from V and 7 bases from J, the gap between germline ends came to 17 bases. The CDR3 DNA reads TGTGCCAGCTCGCAAAGGGGAATACGCGGGGAGCTGTTTTTT. Protein: CASSQRGIRGELFF.

The J gene is TRBJ2-7, the V gene TRBV7-9; 10 bases agree with TRBD1. From germline, CDR1 is SEHNR and CDR2 FQNEAQ (reference sequence). V lost 5 bases, J lost 3 bases, and 4 bases stayed unmatched. The CDR3 runs to 14 residues. The CDR3 coding sequence is TGTGCCAGCAGCACAGGGGACAGGGGCTACGAGCAGTACTTC. It yields the protein CASSTGDRGYEQYF. Variable domain in full (rest from reference TRBV7-9 and TRBJ2-7): DTGVSQNPRHKITKRGQNVTFRCDPISEHNRLYWYRQTLGQGPEFLTYFQNEAQLEKSRLLSDRFSAERPKGSFSTLEIQRTEQGDSAMYLCASSTGDRGYEQYFGPGTRLTVT.

The chain joins TRBV6-1 to TRBJ1-1; a possible D gene is TRBD1 (6 bases). The ends were cut back, 3 bases at V and 0 bases at J, with 8 bases in the middle. This CDR3 has 14 amino acids. Germline CDR1 MNHNS, CDR2 SASEGT. The CDR3 is CASSDQGMNTEAFF. The CDR3 DNA reads as TGTGCCAGCAGTGATCAGGGGATGAACACTGAAGCTTTCTTT.

This clone was picked up one time. CDR3 sequence reads: CASSRTSETYEQYF. The CDR3 DNA is TGTGCCAGCAGCAGGACTAGCGAAACCTACGAGCAGTACTTC. The chain joins TRBV3-1 (or the pseudogene TRBV3-2) to TRBJ2-7; TRBD2 matches 9 bases. Germline V gives CDR1 LGHDT, CDR2 YNNKEL (reference sequence). This CDR3 has 14 amino acids. Losses at the gene ends were 5 bases for V and 2 bases for J; bases not matched to a gene: 4.

CDR3 residues: CASSWGTGGASEQYF. In nucleotides, the CDR3 is TGCGCCAGCAGCTGGGGGACAGGGGGCGCCTCCGAGCAGTACTTC. V usage is TRBV5-1 and J usage is TRBJ2-7; 12 positions agree with TRBD1. The CDR3 covers 15 residues. Trimming at V came to 3 bases and at J to 6 bases, leaving 7 bases not matched to a gene. CDR1 is SGHRS and CDR2 is YFSETQ in the germline V gene. The whole variable domain, remainder taken from reference TRBV5-1 and TRBJ2-7, is KAGVTQTPRYLIKTRGQQVTLSCSPISGHRSVSWYQQTPGQGLQFLFEYFSETQRNKGNFPGRFSGRQFSNSRSEMNVSTLELGDSALYLCASSWGTGGASEQYFGPGTRLTVT.

V usage is TRBV5-5 and J usage is TRBJ2-5; 8 positions match TRBD1. The CDR3 totals 14 residues. Germline V lookup: CDR1 SGHKS, CDR2 YYEKEE (reference sequence). The V and J ends lost 4 bases and 2 bases, in that order; junction bases with no gene match: 4. The CDR3 protein is CASSPRTGQETQYF. The CDR3 DNA is TGTGCCAGCAGCCCTCGGACAGGGCAAGAGACCCAGTACTTC.

DNA of the CDR3: TGCGCCAGCAGCTCGTCCTATCCAGGGTCCCAGACTGAAGCTTTCTTT. Protein: CASSSSYPGSQTEAFF. This chain uses TRBV5-1 with TRBJ1-1, with D perhaps TRBD1 (5 bases). Trimming cost V 3 bases and J 5 bases, with 20 bases left between them. This CDR3 spans 16 amino acids. The germline V gene has CDR1 SGHRS and CDR2 YFSETQ.

The CDR3 bases are TGTGCCAGCAGCTTGGGTACAAACGAGCAGTACTTC. Protein sequence: CASSLGTNEQYF. This chain uses TRBV5-4 with TRBJ2-7; D ambiguous. V lost 0 bases and J 5 bases, leaving 6 bases between the germline ends. This CDR3 spans 12 amino acids. In germline, CDR1 is SGHNT, CDR2 YYREEE (reference sequence).

CDR3 protein: CASSIIRVNYEQYF. The CDR3, as DNA: TGTGCCAGTAGTATCATCAGGGTTAACTACGAGCAGTACTTC. The rearrangement joins TRBV19 to TRBJ2-7; a weak D match, TRBD1 (5 bases). Germline CDR1 is LNHDA and CDR2 is SQIVND (reference sequence). Trimming left V 3 bases short and J 3 bases short, with 12 bases between. The CDR3 sequence is 14 residues long.

This clone came up a few times. V gene TRBV19 combines with J gene TRBJ1-2; 7 bases map to TRBD1. Unmatched junction bases numbered 9, after V lost 5 bases and J lost 6 bases. The CDR3 contains 14 residues. Germline CDR1 LNHDA, CDR2 SQIVND (reference sequence). CDR3 in DNA: TGTGCCAGTAGTCTGAGACAGGGAGCTAATGGCTACACCTTC. Encoded protein: CASSLRQGANGYTF.

The chain joins TRBV19 to TRBJ2-7, with 8 bases fitting TRBD1. CDR3 size: 16 residues. J gave up 5 bases and V 3 bases, and 12 bases lay outside the gene matches. Germline V gene lookup returns CDR1 LNHDA and CDR2 SQIVND (reference sequence). CDR3 nucleotides: TGTGCCAGTAGTATGCTGATAGGACAGGGTATAAACGAGCAGTACTTC. It specifies CASSMLIGQGINEQYF.

The chain carries TRBV9 and TRBJ1-1, with TRBD1 matching 8 bases. The CDR3 is made up of 16 amino acids. Unmatched junction bases numbered 8, after V lost 3 bases and J lost 1 base. Per germline, CDR1 SGDLS and CDR2 YYNGEE. The CDR3 is CASSADGQGPNTEAFF. The CDR3 DNA is TGTGCCAGCAGCGCTGATGGACAGGGCCCGAACACTGAAGCTTTCTTT.

The V gene is TRBV19, the J gene TRBJ2-7, with 10 bases identical to TRBD1. The CDR3 is made up of 15 amino acids. After removal of 4 bases from V and 4 bases from J, the junction contained 7 bases not matched to a gene. Germline V gene lookup returns CDR1 LNHDA and CDR2 SQIVND (reference sequence). This chain's CDR3 is CASSRRQGASYEQYF. The CDR3 DNA sequence: TGTGCCAGTAGTAGACGACAGGGGGCATCTTACGAGCAGTACTTC. Full variable domain (missing parts from reference TRBV19 and TRBJ2-7): DGGITQSPKYLFRKEGQNVTLSCEQNLNHDAMYWYRQDPGQGLRLIYYSQIVNDFQKGDIAEGYSVSREKKESFPLTVTSAQKNPTAFYLCASSRRQGASYEQYFGPGTRLTVT.

V is TRBV9 and J is TRBJ1-2; 8 bases agree with TRBD1. Per germline, CDR1 SGDLS and CDR2 YYNGEE. Trimming cost V 2 bases and J 7 bases; bases outside gene matches: 4. The CDR3 consists of 13 residues. CDR3 sequence: CASSVRGQGGYTF. Here the CDR3 DNA reads TGTGCCAGCAGCGTCAGGGGGCAAGGTGGCTACACCTTC.

The chain has TRBV19 and TRBJ2-2; 7 bases line up with TRBD1. This CDR3 comprises 16 residues. Trimming at V came to 10 bases and at J to 6 bases, leaving 17 bases not matched to a gene. Germline V gene lookup returns CDR1 LNHDA and CDR2 SQIVND (reference sequence). DNA for the CDR3: TGTGCCACCACCCCACCGGGACAGCCTTTCCCCGGGGAGCTGTTTTTT. Amino acid sequence: CATTPPGQPFPGELFF.